This T cell receptor (beta chain) was captured in a study of T cell responses to AZD1222 COVID-19 vaccine. This clone has a single count. Assay used: immunoSEQ multiplex PCR; TCRdb lists only in-frame clones, some missing. The repertoire holds roughly 40,000 clones, with around three quarters as singletons. V was clipped by 6 bases and J by 6 bases; unmatched bases: 21. CDR1 is MNHEY, CDR2 SVGEGT, per germline. This CDR3 is built from 19 residues. The sequencing used peripheral blood, collected on day 0 of AZD1222 vaccination. The sequence came from an adult in good health. This sequence joins TRBV6-2 or TRBV6-3 and TRBJ2-3, with 10 bases fitting TRBD2. The chain's CDR3 is CASSPHAASGGPQRDTQYF. The CDR3 DNA reads as TGTGCCAGCAGCCCCCACGCTGCTAGCGGGGGCCCGCAGCGGGATACGCAGTATTTT.